These T cell receptor beta chains were read from a single sample in a study of technical replicates of blood from four donors. Some clones are missing from TCRdb's copy, which holds only in-frame ones; the method was immunoSEQ multiplex PCR. The sample contains approximately 70,000 clones, around nine tenths of which appear only once. Sequenced input: T cells isolated from PBMCs. The receptors originated from a human donor in good health. Each CDR3 is given with its conserved first and last residue. D genes are given only for firm matches. Not every row has a clone size; where given, it reads once, few, many or a size class.

v_gene,abundance,j_gene,d_gene,CDR3nt,CDR3aa
TRBV4-2,NA,TRBJ2-1,NA,TGTGCCAGCAGCCAAGTCCGGACGGGGGGCTTGGATGAGCAGTTCTTC,CASSQVRTGGLDEQFF
TRBV9,NA,TRBJ2-7,TRBD2,TGTGCCAGCAGCGGAGGGATACTAGCGGGGGAGTACGAGCAGTACTTC,CASSGGILAGEYEQYF
TRBV14,NA,TRBJ2-3,NA,TGTGCCAGCAGCCAAGGCAGGGCTCAATATGGTACGCAGTATTTT,CASSQGRAQYGTQYF
TRBV30,NA,TRBJ2-5,TRBD1,TGTGCCTGGAGTGACCCCCCCCTGACAGGGCAAGAGACCCAGTACTTC,CAWSDPPLTGQETQYF
TRBV6-5,NA,TRBJ2-6,TRBD1,TGTGCCAGCAGTCCAGGGGGCGGGGGGGCCAACGTCCTGACTTTC,CASSPGGGGANVLTF
TRBV5-4,NA,TRBJ2-7,NA,TGTGCCAGCAGCTTAGGCAGGTATACCGACGAGCAGTACTTC,CASSLGRYTDEQYF
TRBV9,NA,TRBJ2-1,TRBD2,TGTGCCAGCAGCGTATCTGGGGTCCTAGCGGGCTACAATGAGCAGTTCTTC,CASSVSGVLAGYNEQFF
TRBV2,NA,TRBJ2-6,NA,TGTGCCAGCAGGCCCAGTTGGTTATCTGGGGCCAACGTCCTGACTTTC,CASRPSWLSGANVLTF
TRBV28,NA,TRBJ2-2,NA,TGTGCCAGCAGTTGGCCAGGGCGCACCGGGGAGCTGTTTTTT,CASSWPGRTGELFF
TRBV5-1,NA,TRBJ2-5,TRBD2,TGCGCCAGCAGCTTGGTCGGTAGCGGGAGAGAGACCCAGTACTTC,CASSLVGSGRETQYF
TRBV20-1,NA,TRBJ2-7,NA,TGCAGTGCCAGGGACTACGAGCAGTACTTC,CSARDYEQYF
TRBV15,NA,TRBJ1-5,NA,TGTGCCACCAGCAGCGGCGGGGTTTCGGAGCAGCCCCAGCATTTT,CATSSGGVSEQPQHF
TRBV29-1,NA,TRBJ2-7,NA,TGCAGCGTTGAAGATGGAGGCCGCGAGCAGTACTTC,CSVEDGGREQYF
TRBV19,NA,TRBJ2-1,TRBD1,TGTGCCAGTATTCGTGGACAGGGGTTTAATGAGCAGTTCTTC,CASIRGQGFNEQFF
TRBV2,NA,TRBJ2-7,TRBD1,TGTGCCAGCAGTGGGGGGGACAGGGTATCCCACGAGCAGTACTTC,CASSGGDRVSHEQYF
TRBV4-1,NA,TRBJ2-1,TRBD2,TGCGCCAGCAGTCCCGGGACTAGCAGTTACAATGAGCAGTTCTTC,CASSPGTSSYNEQFF
TRBV7-6,NA,TRBJ2-2,NA,TGTGCCAGCAGCAAAATCAGGGACACCGGGGAGCTGTTTTTT,CASSKIRDTGELFF
TRBV6-6,NA,TRBJ2-7,NA,TGTGCCAGCAGGAACGAGGTGCAGGGTGGCTACGAGCAGTACTTC,CASRNEVQGGYEQYF
TRBV28,NA,TRBJ2-7,NA,TGTGCCAGCAGTTTCTCTCCGGGTCCCTACGAGCAGTACTTC,CASSFSPGPYEQYF
TRBV4-3,NA,TRBJ1-2,TRBD1,TGCGCCAGCAGCCAAGATCGACAGGGCCCGCCTAACTATGGCTACACCTTC,CASSQDRQGPPNYGYTF
TRBV7-6,NA,TRBJ2-7,NA,TGTGCCAGCAGCTTAGGTCCTAACTACGAGCAGTACTTC,CASSLGPNYEQYF
TRBV27,few,TRBJ1-2,TRBD1,TGTGCCAGCAGTCCAGGGGGCTTCGCTAACTATGGCTACACCTTC,CASSPGGFANYGYTF
TRBV4-1,NA,TRBJ2-1,NA,TGCGCCAGCAGCCACATTAGCGGACCCCATCCGGATGAGCAGTTCTTC,CASSHISGPHPDEQFF
TRBV4-3,NA,TRBJ1-4,NA,TGCGCCAGCAGCCAAGATCGGGAAGGGACTAATGAAAAACTGTTTTTT,CASSQDREGTNEKLFF
TRBV5-5,NA,TRBJ1-5,TRBD1,TGTGCCAGCAGCTTACTGACAGGGGGAAATCAGCCCCAGCATTTT,CASSLLTGGNQPQHF
TRBV11-3,NA,TRBJ2-1,TRBD2,TGTGCCAGCAGCTTACGAATTACTAGCGGGAGTGATGAGCAGTTCTTC,CASSLRITSGSDEQFF
TRBV6-5,NA,TRBJ2-1,NA,TGTGCCAGCAGGCTCCTAGCTCGAGCGGGCAATGAGCAGTTCTTC,CASRLLARAGNEQFF
TRBV2,NA,TRBJ2-7,TRBD2,TGTGCCAGCAGTAAGAGGGTGACTAGCGGCTACGAGCAGTACTTC,CASSKRVTSGYEQYF
TRBV9,NA,TRBJ1-5,TRBD1,TGTGCCAGCAGCATAGGACAGGGGGCTGAGCCCCAGCATTTT,CASSIGQGAEPQHF
TRBV29-1,NA,TRBJ2-5,NA,TGCAGCGTTGACTTCGACTCGCAAGAGACCCAGTACTTC,CSVDFDSQETQYF
TRBV13,NA,TRBJ2-7,NA,TGTGCCAGCAGCTTAGCTAGGAGCTCCTACGAGCAGTACTTC,CASSLARSSYEQYF
TRBV18,few,TRBJ1-1,NA,TGTGCCAGCTCACCACAGGGGCTGAACACTGAAGCTTTCTTT,CASSPQGLNTEAFF
TRBV7-9,NA,TRBJ2-7,TRBD2,TGTGCCAGCAGCTCGACTAGCGGGAGAATCGGCGAGCAGTACTTC,CASSSTSGRIGEQYF
TRBV10-3,NA,TRBJ1-2,TRBD1,TGTGCCATCAGTGAGTCGTGGACAGGGAGTGGCTACACCTTC,CAISESWTGSGYTF
TRBV30,NA,TRBJ2-3,NA,TGTGCCTGGAGTACCGGTCAGGGCACAGATACGCAGTATTTT,CAWSTGQGTDTQYF
TRBV10-3,NA,TRBJ2-3,TRBD2,TGTGCCATCTCCGGGACTAGCGGGAGTGGCCTCACAGATACGCAGTATTTT,CAISGTSGSGLTDTQYF
TRBV27,NA,TRBJ2-5,TRBD2,TGTGCCAGCAGTTTATCAGTACTAGCGGGAGGTGAGGAGACCCAGTACTTC,CASSLSVLAGGEETQYF
TRBV7-2,NA,TRBJ2-5,TRBD1,TGTGCCAGCAGCTCGGGACAGGGATTTGCAGAGACCCAGTACTTC,CASSSGQGFAETQYF
TRBV30,NA,TRBJ2-7,TRBD1,TGTGCCTGGAGCCTTAGTCCCGGGACAGGGGGAGTGTACGAGCAGTACTTC,CAWSLSPGTGGVYEQYF
TRBV10-3,NA,TRBJ2-7,TRBD1,TGTGCCATCAGTGAGAACCCGGGACAGGGATTTTACGAGCAGTACTTC,CAISENPGQGFYEQYF